The present TCR beta chain was sequenced within a study of CD8+ T cells in alopecia areata. The trim removed 5 bases at V and 3 bases at J, leaving 6 bases unmatched. This CDR3 is built from 14 residues. Germline V gene data show CDR1 as NNHNN and CDR2 as SYGAGS (reference sequence). About this clone: Gene names and germline refer to mouse. The CDR3 end is not reached by the read, which stops 4 residues before it; the germline J gene fills it in.

Sequencing used cDNA as its template, made by extracting RNA and reverse transcribing it. Libraries were prepared by immunoSEQ multiplex PCR; TCRdb keeps only in-frame clonotypes and omits some of them. Altogether some 1,600 clones were found in the sample, and no singletons occur. J is TRBJ2-5 and V is TRBV13-2, with 7 bases aligning to TRBD2. This receptor was taken from a C3H/HeJ mouse with alopecia areata. This strain has MHC haplotype H2-k. The specimen was skin. Partial CDR3 DNA: TGTGCCAGCGGCGAAGACTGGGAGCAAGAC. It yields the protein CASGEDWEQD. The entire CDR3 sequence reads CASGEDWEQDTQYF.